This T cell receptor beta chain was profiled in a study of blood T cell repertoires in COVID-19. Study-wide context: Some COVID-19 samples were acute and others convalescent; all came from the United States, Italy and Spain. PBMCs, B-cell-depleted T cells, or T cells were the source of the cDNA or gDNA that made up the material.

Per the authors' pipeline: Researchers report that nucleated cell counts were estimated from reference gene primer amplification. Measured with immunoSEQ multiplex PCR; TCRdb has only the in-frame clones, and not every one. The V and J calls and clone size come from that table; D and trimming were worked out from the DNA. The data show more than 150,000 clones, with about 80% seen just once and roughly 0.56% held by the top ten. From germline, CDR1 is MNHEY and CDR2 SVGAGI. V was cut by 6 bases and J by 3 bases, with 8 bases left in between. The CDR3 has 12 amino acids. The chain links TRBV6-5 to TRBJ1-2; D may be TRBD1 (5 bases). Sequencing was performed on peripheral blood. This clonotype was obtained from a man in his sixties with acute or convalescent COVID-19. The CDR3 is CASRKGDYGYTF. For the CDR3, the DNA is TGTGCCAGCAGGAAAGGGGACTATGGCTACACCTTC.